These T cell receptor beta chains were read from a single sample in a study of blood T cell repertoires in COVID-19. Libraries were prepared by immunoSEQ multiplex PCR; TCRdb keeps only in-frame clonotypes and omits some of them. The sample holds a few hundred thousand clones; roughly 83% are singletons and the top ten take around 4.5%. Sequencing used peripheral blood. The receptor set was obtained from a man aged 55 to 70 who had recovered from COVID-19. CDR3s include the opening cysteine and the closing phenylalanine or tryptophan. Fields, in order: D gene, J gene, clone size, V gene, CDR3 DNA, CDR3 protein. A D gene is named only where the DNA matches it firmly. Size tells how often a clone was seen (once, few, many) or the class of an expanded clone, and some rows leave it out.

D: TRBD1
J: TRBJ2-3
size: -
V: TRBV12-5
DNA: TGTGCTAGTGGTCCCGGGGACAGGGGGCCGTCAGATACGCAGTATTTT
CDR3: CASGPGDRGPSDTQYF

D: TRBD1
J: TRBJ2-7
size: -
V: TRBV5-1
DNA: TGCGCCAGCAGCTTGGTAGGGACAGGGGCCTACGAGCAGTACTTC
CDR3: CASSLVGTGAYEQYF

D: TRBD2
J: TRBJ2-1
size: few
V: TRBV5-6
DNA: TGTGCCAGCAGCTTAGCGGGGGCCCACAATGAGCAGTTCTTC
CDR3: CASSLAGAHNEQFF

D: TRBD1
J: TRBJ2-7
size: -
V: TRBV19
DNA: TGTGCCAGTAGTACACAGGGGGTACCCTACGAGCAGTACTTC
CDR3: CASSTQGVPYEQYF

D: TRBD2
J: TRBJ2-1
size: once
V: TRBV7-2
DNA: TGTGCCAGCAGCTTAGGGGCGACTAGCGGGACTAATGAGCAGTTCTTC
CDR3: CASSLGATSGTNEQFF

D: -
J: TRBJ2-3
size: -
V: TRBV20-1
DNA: TGCAGTGCTTCCAGCGTTGATACGCAGTATTTT
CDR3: CSASSVDTQYF

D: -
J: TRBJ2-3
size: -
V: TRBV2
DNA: TGTGCCAGCAGTGAAGGACTGCTCACAGATACGCAGTATTTT
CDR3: CASSEGLLTDTQYF

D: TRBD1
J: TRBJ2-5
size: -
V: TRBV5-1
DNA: TGCGCCAGCAGCTTGGAACCACAGGGGGCGAGAGAGACCCAGTACTTC
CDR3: CASSLEPQGARETQYF

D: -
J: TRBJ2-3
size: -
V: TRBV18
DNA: TGTGCCAGCTCACCAGATGCACGTAGTACGCAGTATTTT
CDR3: CASSPDARSTQYF

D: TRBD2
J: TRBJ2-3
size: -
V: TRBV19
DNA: TGTGCCAGTAGTTATCCTAGCGGTCCGAGCACAGATACGCAGTATTTT
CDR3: CASSYPSGPSTDTQYF

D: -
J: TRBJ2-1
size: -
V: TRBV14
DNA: TGTGCCAGCAGCCTTAGGGGAAGCAATGAGCAGTTCTTC
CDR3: CASSLRGSNEQFF

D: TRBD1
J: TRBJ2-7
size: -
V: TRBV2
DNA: TGTGCCAGCAGCCCCGGGGGACAGGGGGCCTACGAGCAGTACTTC
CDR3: CASSPGGQGAYEQYF

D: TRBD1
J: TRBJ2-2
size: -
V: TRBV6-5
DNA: TGTGCCAGCCGAGAGACAGGGGCCGGCGGGGAGCTGTTTTTT
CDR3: CASRETGAGGELFF

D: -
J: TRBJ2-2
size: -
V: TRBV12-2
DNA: TGTGCAAGTCGCCCGACTAGCGGGAGGGCGGGGGAGCTGTTTTTT
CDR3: CASRPTSGRAGELFF

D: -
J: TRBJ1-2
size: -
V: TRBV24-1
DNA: TGTGCCACCAGTGACGGCTATGGCTACACCTTC
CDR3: CATSDGYGYTF

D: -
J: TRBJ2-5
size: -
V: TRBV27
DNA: TGTGCCAGCAGAGATCTGGGGACACAAGAGACCCAGTACTTC
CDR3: CASRDLGTQETQYF

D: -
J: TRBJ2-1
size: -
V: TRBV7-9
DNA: TGTGCCAGCAGCCTAATCGCGGGATATGAGCAGTTCTTC
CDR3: CASSLIAGYEQFF

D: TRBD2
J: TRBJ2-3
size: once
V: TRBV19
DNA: TGTGCCAGTAGTATAGTTGGCAGACGAGCGGGAGGGGATACGCAGTATTTT
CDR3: CASSIVGRRAGGDTQYF

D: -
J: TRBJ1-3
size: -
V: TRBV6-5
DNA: TGTGCCAGCAGCGTGACAGCCACTGGAAACACCATATATTTT
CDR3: CASSVTATGNTIYF

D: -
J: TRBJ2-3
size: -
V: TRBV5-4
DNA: TGTGCCAGCAGCTTGGACGGGGGTGGCACAGATACGCAGTATTTT
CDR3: CASSLDGGGTDTQYF

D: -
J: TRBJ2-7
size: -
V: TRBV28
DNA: TGTGCCAGCAGTCCCCCGGCAGGGTCTAACGAGCAGTACTTC
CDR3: CASSPPAGSNEQYF

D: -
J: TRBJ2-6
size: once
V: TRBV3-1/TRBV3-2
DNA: TGTGCCAGCAGCCAAGACCACACAAATTCTGGGGCCAACGTCCTGACTTTC
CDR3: CASSQDHTNSGANVLTF

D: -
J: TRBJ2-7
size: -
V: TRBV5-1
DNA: TGCGCCAGCAGCTTGGGGCGGGGTCCCTACGAGCAGTACTTC
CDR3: CASSLGRGPYEQYF

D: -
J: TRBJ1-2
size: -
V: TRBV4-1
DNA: TGCGCCAGCAGCCAGAAGGGACATTATGGCTACACCTTC
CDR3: CASSQKGHYGYTF

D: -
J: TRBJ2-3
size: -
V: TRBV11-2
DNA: TGTGCGGAGGGGCAGATCCGACAGAGGGATACGCAGTATTTT
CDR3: CAEGQIRQRDTQYF

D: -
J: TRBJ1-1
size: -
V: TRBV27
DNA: TGTGCCAGCAGTTTATCCGGAGGACAAGCTTTCTTT
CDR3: CASSLSGGQAFF

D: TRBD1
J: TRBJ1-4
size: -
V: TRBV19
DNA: TGTGCCAGTAGTGGGGGACAGTCTAATGAAAAACTGTTTTTT
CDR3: CASSGGQSNEKLFF

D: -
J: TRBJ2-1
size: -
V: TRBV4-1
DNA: TGCGCCAGCAGCCCAGGGGTCGGTTCCTACAATGAGCAGTTCTTC
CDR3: CASSPGVGSYNEQFF

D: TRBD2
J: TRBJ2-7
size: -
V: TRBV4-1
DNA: TGCGCCAGCAGGCAAACTCCGGGACTAGCCTACGAGGTGCAGTACTTC
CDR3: CASRQTPGLAYEVQYF

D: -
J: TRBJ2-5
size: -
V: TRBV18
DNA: TGTGCCAGCTCACCACCGGTTCTCGCGGAGACCCAGTACTTC
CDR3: CASSPPVLAETQYF

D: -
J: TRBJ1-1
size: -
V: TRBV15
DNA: TGTGCCACCCGGCCTCAAAAGTCACCAGGCACTGAAGCTTTCTTT
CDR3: CATRPQKSPGTEAFF

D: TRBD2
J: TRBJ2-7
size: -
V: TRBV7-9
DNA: TGTGCCAGCAGCCACCCCCGCGTTAGCGGGAGCTCCTACGAGCAGTACTTC
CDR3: CASSHPRVSGSSYEQYF

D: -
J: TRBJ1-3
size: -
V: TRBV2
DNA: TGTGCCAGCGGACAGAACTCTGGAAACACCATATATTTT
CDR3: CASGQNSGNTIYF

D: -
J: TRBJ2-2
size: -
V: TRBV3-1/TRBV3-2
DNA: TGTGCCAGCAGCCAAGTCGCCGGGGAGCTGTTTTTT
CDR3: CASSQVAGELFF

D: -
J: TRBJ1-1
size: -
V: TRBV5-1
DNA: TGCGCCAGCAGCTTGCGCGAGGGCGGAACTGAAGCTTTCTTT
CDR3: CASSLREGGTEAFF

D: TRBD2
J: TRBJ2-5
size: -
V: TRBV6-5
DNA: TGTGCCAGCAATTTAGCGGGGGGTGCCCAGTACTTC
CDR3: CASNLAGGAQYF

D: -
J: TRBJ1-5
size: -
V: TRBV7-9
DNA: TGTGCCAGCAGCTTGCAGGGGCTCGCCAATCAGCCCCAGCATTTT
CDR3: CASSLQGLANQPQHF

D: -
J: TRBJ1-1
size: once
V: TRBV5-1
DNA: TGCGCCAGCAGCGCGGGAGGGAAGGGGGGCTCTGAAGCTTTCTTT
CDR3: CASSAGGKGGSEAFF

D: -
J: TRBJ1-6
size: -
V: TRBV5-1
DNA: TGCGCCAGCAGGTCCGCGGGGAATTCACCCCTCCACTTT
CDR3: CASRSAGNSPLHF

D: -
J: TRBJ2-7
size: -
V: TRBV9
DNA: TGTGCCAGCAGCGTAGCTACGGGTGGGGCGTACGAGCAGTACTTC
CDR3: CASSVATGGAYEQYF

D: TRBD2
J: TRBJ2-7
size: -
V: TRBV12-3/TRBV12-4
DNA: TGTGCCAGCAGTTTAGGACTAGCGGGAGGGTACTTC
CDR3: CASSLGLAGGYF

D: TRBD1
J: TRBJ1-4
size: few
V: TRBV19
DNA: TGTGCCAGTAGTATGCAAGACAGGGGGAATGAAAAACTGTTTTTT
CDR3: CASSMQDRGNEKLFF

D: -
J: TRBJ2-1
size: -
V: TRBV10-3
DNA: TGTGCCGTTGCAGGGTTACCTATTGGTGAGCAGTTCTTC
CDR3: CAVAGLPIGEQFF

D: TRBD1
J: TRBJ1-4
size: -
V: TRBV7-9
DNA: TGTGCCAGCAGCCCAGGGGGGAGTAATGAAAAACTGTTTTTT
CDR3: CASSPGGSNEKLFF

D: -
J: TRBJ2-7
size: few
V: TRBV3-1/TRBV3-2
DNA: TGTGCCAGCAGCCGACTCGCCAGCTCCTACGAGCAGTACTTC
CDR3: CASSRLASSYEQYF

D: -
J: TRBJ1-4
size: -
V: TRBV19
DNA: TGTGCCAGTAGTATAGCTACGGGGGAAAAACTGTTTTTT
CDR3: CASSIATGEKLFF

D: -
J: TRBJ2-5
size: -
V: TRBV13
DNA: TGTGCCAGCAGCTTAGTCCGTGAGACCCAGTACTTC
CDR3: CASSLVRETQYF

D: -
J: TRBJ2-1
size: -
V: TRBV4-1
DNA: TGCGCCAGCAGCCCTCGGGGGAGCGGACGTCTGTATGAGCAGTTCTTC
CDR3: CASSPRGSGRLYEQFF

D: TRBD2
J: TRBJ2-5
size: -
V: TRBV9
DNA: TGTGCCAGCAGCGCGGGACTAGCGGGAGTTCCGGAGACCCAGTACTTC
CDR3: CASSAGLAGVPETQYF

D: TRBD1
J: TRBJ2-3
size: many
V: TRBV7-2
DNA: TGTGCCAGCAACGACAGGGGCCCCGGCACAGATACGCAGTATTTT
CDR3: CASNDRGPGTDTQYF

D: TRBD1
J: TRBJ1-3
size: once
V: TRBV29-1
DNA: TGCAGCGTTGTTGGACAGGGGGCGAGAAACACCATATATTTT
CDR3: CSVVGQGARNTIYF

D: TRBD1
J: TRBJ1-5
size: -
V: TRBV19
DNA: TGTGCCAGTAGTCCCGGGACAGGGCGTAATCAGCCCCAGCATTTT
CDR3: CASSPGTGRNQPQHF

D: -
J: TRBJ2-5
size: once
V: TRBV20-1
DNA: TGCAGTGCTAGTGGAGCGGGAGAGACCCAGTACTTC
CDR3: CSASGAGETQYF

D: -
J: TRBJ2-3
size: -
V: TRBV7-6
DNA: TGTGCCAGCAGATCGGGGGAAACAGATACGCAGTATTTT
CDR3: CASRSGETDTQYF

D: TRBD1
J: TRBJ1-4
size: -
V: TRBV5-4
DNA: TGTGCCAGCAGTGACAGGGGACCTAATGAAAAACTGTTTTTT
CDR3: CASSDRGPNEKLFF

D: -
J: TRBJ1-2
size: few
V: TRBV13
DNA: TGTGCCAGCAGCTTATCGGGGGGGCTGTATGGCTACACCTTC
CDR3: CASSLSGGLYGYTF

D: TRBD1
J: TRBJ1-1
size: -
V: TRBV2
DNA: TGTGCCAGCAGAGCCCAGACAGGGTGGAGGGGGACTGAAGCTTTCTTT
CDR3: CASRAQTGWRGTEAFF

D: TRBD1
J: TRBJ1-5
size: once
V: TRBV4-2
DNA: TGTGCCAGCAGCCAAGATCTAGGGTGGGGGACAGGAACATATAGCAATCAGCCCCAGCATTTT
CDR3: CASSQDLGWGTGTYSNQPQHF

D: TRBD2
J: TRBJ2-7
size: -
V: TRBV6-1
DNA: TGTGCCAGCAGTTTGGTAGCGGGAGGTGGGGAGCAGTACTTC
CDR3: CASSLVAGGGEQYF

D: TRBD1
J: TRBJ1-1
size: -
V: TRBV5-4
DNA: TGTGCCGGAATCGACAGGGTGAACACTGAAGCTTTCTTT
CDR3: CAGIDRVNTEAFF